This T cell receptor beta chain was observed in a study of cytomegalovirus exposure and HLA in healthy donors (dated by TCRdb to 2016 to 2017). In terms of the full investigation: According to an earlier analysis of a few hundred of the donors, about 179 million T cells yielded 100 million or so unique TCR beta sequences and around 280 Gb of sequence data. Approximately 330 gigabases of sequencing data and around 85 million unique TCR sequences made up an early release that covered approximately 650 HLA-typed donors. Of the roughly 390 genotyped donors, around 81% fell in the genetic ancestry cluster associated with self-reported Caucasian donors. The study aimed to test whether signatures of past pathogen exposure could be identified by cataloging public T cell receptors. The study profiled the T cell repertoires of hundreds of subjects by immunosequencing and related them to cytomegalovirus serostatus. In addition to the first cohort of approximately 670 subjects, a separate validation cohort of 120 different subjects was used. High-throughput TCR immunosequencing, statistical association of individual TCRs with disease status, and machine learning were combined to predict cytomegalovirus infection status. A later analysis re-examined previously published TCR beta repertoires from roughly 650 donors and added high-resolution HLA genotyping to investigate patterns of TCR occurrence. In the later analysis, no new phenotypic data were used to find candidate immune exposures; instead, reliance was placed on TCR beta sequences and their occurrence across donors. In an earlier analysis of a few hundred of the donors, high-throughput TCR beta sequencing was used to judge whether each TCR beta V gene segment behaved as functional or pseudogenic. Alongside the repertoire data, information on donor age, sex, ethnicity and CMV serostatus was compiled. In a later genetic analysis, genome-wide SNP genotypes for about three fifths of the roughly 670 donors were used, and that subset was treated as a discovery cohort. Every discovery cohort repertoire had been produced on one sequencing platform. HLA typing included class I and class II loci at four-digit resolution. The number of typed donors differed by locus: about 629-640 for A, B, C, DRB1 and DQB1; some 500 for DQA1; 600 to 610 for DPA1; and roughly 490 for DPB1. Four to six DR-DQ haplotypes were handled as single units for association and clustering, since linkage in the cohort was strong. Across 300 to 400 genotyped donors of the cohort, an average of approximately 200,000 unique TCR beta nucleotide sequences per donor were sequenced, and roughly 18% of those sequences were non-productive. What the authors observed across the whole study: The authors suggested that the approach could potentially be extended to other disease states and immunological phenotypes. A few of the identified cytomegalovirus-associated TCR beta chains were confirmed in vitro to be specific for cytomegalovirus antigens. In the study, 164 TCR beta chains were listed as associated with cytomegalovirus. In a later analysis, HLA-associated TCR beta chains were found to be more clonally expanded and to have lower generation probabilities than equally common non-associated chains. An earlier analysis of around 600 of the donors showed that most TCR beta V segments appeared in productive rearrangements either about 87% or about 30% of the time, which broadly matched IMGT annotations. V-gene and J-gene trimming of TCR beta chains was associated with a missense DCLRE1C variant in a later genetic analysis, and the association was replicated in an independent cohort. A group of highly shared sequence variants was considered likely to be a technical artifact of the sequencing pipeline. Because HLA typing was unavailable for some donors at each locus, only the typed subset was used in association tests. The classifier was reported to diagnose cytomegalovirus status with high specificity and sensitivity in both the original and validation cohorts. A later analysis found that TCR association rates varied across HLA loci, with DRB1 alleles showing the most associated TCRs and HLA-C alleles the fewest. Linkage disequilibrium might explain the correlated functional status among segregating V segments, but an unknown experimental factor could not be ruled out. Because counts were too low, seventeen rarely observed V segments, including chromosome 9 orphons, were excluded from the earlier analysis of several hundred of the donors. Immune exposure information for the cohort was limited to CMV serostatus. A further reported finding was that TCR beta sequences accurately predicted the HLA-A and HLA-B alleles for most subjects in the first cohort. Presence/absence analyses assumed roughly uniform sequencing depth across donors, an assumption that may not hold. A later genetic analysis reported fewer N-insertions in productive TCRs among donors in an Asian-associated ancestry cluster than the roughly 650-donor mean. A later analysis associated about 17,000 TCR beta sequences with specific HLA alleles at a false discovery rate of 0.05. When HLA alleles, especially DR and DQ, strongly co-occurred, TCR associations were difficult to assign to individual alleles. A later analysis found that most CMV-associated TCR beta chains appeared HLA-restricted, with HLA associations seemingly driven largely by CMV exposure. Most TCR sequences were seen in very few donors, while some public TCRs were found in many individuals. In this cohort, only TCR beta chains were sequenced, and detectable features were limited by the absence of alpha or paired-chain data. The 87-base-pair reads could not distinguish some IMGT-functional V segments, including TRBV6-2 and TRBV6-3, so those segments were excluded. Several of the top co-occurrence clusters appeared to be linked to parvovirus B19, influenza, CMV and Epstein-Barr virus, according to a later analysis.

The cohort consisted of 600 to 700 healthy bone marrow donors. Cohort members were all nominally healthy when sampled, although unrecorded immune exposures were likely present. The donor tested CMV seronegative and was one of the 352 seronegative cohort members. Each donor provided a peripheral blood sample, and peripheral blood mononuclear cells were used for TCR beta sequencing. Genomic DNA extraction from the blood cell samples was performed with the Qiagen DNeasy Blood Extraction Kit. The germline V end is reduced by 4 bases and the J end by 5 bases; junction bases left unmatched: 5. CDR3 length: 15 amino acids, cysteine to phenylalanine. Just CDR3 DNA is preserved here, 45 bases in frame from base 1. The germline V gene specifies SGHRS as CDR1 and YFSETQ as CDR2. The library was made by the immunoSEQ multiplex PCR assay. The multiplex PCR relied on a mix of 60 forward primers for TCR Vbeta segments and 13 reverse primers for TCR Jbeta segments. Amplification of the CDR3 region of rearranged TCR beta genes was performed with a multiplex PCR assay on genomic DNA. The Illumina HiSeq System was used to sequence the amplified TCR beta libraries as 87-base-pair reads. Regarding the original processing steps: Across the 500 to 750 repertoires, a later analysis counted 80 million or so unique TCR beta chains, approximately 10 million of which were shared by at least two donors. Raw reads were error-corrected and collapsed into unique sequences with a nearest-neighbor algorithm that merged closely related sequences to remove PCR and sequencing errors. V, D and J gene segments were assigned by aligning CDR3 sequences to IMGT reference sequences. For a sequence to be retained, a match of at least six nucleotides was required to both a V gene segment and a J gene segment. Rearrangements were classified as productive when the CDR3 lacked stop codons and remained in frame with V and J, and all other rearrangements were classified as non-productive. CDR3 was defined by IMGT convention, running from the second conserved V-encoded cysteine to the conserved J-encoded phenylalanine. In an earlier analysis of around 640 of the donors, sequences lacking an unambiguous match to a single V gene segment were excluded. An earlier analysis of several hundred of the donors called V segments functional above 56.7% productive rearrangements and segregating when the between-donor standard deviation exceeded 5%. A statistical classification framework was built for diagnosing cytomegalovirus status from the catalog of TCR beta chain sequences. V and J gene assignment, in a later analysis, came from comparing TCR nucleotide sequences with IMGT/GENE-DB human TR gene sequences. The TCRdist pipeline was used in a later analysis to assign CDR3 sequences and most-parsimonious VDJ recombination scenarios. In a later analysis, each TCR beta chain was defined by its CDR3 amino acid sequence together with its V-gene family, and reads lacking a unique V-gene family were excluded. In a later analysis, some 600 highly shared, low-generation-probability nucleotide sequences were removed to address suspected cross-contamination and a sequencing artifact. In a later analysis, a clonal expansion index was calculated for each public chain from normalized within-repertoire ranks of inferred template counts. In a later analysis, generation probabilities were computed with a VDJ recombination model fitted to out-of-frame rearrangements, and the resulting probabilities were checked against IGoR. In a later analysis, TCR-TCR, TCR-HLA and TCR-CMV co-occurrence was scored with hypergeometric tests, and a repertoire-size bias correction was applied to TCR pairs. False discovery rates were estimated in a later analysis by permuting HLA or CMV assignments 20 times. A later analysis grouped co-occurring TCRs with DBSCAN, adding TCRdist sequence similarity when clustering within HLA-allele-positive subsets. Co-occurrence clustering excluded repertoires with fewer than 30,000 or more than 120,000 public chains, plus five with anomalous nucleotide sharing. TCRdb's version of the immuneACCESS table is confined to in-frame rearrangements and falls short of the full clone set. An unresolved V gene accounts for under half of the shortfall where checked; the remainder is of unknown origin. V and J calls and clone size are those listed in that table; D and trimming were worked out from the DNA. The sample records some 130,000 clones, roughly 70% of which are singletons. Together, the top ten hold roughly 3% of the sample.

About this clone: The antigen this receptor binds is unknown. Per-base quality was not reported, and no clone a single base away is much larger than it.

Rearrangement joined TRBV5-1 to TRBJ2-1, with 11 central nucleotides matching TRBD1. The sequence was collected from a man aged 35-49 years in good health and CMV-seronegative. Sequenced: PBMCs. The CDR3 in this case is CASSPGQGADNEQFF. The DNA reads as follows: TGCGCCAGCAGCCCCGGACAGGGGGCTGACAATGAGCAGTTCTTC.